This T cell receptor (beta chain) was obtained from a study of brain T cells in children with intractable seizures. Germline V lookup: CDR1 MNHEY, CDR2 SMNVEV (reference sequence). The ends were cut back, 3 bases at V and 1 base at J, with 9 bases in the middle. There are 15 residues in the CDR3. Data came from immunoSEQ multiplex PCR; TCRdb stores just in-frame clones and leaves some out. The repertoire consists of 88,000 or so clones, with around nine tenths occurring once and the leading ten covering around 25%. This rearrangement joins TRBV27 to TRBJ2-2; TRBD1 is a possible D gene (5 bases). The TCR sequence derives from a girl between 2 and 10 years old with Rasmussen encephalitis and intractable seizures. This specimen consisted of peripheral blood, obtained at surgery. The chain's CDR3 is CASSFRRGNTGELFF. The DNA for the CDR3 is TGTGCCAGCAGTTTTCGAAGGGGGAACACCGGGGAGCTGTTTTTT.